This T cell receptor beta chain was observed in a study of T cell changes during pregnancy in multiple sclerosis. Per the germline V gene, CDR1 is SGHNT and CDR2 is YYREEE (reference sequence). This CDR3 is 14 amino acids long. Trimming stripped 0 bases from V and 0 bases from J, with 6 bases between. Assay used: immunoSEQ multiplex PCR; TCRdb lists only in-frame clones, some missing. In the table there are roughly 77,000 clones, 80% to 95% of which are singletons. The source of this sequence is a female donor with multiple sclerosis, enrolled in a pregnancy study. The specimen comprised peripheral blood, sampled in the second trimester of pregnancy. V and J are TRBV5-4 and TRBJ1-1; no definite D call. The DNA of the CDR3 is TGTGCCAGCAGCTTGGAGACACTGAACACTGAAGCTTTCTTT. It translates to CASSLETLNTEAFF.